This T cell receptor beta chain is drawn from a study of cytomegalovirus exposure and HLA in healthy donors. The CDR3 runs 12 residues. The germline gives CDR1 SEHNR, CDR2 FQNEAQ (reference sequence). J gave up 11 bases and V 1 base, and 2 bases lay outside the gene matches. The PCR was carried out with 60 Vbeta primers and 13 Jbeta primers. Profiling relied on immunoSEQ multiplex PCR, and the TCRdb table lists in-frame clones only, not all of them. This repertoire shows fewer than 200,000 clones, approximately 80% found once; its top ten account for less than 0.9%. Concerning this clone: Its target is not known.

Study-wide results and limits: Later analysis demonstrated an association between a missense DCLRE1C variant and TCR beta V- and J-gene trimming. Some TCR beta chains (over 150 of them) were listed as cytomegalovirus-associated. The study found most TCR sequences rare, yet found some public TCRs in many donors. TCR beta sequences reportedly predicted the HLA-A and HLA-B alleles of most subjects accurately.

The origin of this receptor is a female donor in good health and CMV-seronegative. J is TRBJ2-1 and V is TRBV7-9, with 7 bases that match TRBD1. Sequenced sample: PBMCs. The CDR3 coding sequence is TGTGCCAGCAGCTTAGTAGGGGGCCAGCAGTTCTTC. Translating gives CASSLVGGQQFF.